This note documents a single T cell receptor beta chain sequence. Its antigen is still unknown. The data belong to a study of graft-versus-host responses after intestinal transplantation. On the study more broadly: Isolated intestinal, liver-intestinal, or multivisceral transplants were what recipients had. Anti-thymocyte globulin served as induction for all recipients, who then took tacrolimus and steroids for about 3 years.

Overall study findings and caveats: Graft-donor T cell macrochimerism in patients accompanied high graft-versus-host to host-versus-graft clonal ratios in allografts. Levels of circulating GvH clones at their peak were associated with early post-transplant HvG declines.

Clones were read by immunoSEQ multiplex PCR, and TCRdb kept only the in-frame ones, dropping some. Among about 18,000 clones listed, about nine tenths were seen once. V shed 6 bases, J shed 1 base, and the junction held 6 bases outside the gene matches. From germline, CDR1 is MNHEY and CDR2 SVGAGI. The CDR3 runs to 15 residues. The chain employs TRBV6-5 and TRBJ2-3, with TRBD1 matching over 8 bases. This TCR was sampled from a human patient who received an intestinal transplant, so some T cells may come from the graft donor. The specimen was PBMCs, collected 357 days after transplant. CDR3 amino acids: CASSRQGKGTDTQYF. CDR3 sequence (DNA): TGTGCCAGCAGCCGACAGGGGAAAGGCACAGATACGCAGTATTTT.